This TCR beta chain was observed in a study of shared clonotypes between healthy human individuals. Across the study: The study used three CD4 naive, three CD4 memory, two CD8 naive and one CD8 memory plate per donor.

Sequenced by immunoSEQ multiplex PCR; TCRdb stores in-frame clones only, minus some. The sample has around 1.4 million clones, less than 99% seen once. Germline V gives CDR1 SGDLS, CDR2 YYNGEE. The CDR3 has 16 residues. J was trimmed by 4 bases and V by 3 bases; bases with no gene match: 5. Overall study findings and caveats: The genetic and exposure-history diversity represented was limited by few donors. Compared with clonotypes that all four donors shared, non-shared clonotypes had lower generation probabilities. Larger estimated richness was generally seen in naive subsets than in memory subsets.

About this clone: The target antigen is unknown.

This chain joins TRBV9 and TRBJ2-3; 13 bases agree with TRBD2. Sequencing was carried out using naive CD4+ T cells sorted from blood. Subset denoted: CD45RA+ positively selected. The clonotype was recovered from a man younger than 40 in good health. DNA of the CDR3: TGTGCCAGCAGCGCGAGACTAGCGGGAGGTTCAGATACGCAGTATTTT. Its translation: CASSARLAGGSDTQYF.